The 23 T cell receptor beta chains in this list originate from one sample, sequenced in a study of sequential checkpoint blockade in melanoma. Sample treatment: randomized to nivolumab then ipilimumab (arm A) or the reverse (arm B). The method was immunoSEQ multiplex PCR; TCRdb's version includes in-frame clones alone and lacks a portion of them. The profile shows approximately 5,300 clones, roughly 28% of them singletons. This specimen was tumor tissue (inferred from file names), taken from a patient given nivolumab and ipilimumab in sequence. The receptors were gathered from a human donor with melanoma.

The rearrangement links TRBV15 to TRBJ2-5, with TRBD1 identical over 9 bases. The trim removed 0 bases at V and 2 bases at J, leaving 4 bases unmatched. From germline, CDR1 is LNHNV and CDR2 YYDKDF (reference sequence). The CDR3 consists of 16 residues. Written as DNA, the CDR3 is TGTGCCACCAGCAGAGAGGGGACAGGGCTTCAAGAGACCCAGTACTTC. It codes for CATSREGTGLQETQYF.

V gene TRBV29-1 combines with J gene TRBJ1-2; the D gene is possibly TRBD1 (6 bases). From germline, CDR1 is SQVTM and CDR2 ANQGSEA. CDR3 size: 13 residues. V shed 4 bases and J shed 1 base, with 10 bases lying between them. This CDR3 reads CSVGGQVNYGYTF. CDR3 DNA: TGCAGCGTTGGGGGGCAGGTTAACTATGGCTACACCTTC.

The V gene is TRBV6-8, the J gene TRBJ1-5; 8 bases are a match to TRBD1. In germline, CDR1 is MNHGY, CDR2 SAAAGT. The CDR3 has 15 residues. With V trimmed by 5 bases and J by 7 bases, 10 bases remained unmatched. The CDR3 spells CASSAATDRAQPQHF. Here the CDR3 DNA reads TGTGCCAGCAGTGCCGCGACGGACAGGGCCCAGCCCCAGCATTTT.

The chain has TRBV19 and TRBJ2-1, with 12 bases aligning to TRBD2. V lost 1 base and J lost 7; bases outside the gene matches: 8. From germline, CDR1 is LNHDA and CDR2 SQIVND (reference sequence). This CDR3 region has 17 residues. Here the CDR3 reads CASSIGTSGVLGNEQFF. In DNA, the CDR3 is TGTGCCAGTAGTATAGGGACTAGCGGGGTGCTTGGAAATGAGCAGTTCTTC.

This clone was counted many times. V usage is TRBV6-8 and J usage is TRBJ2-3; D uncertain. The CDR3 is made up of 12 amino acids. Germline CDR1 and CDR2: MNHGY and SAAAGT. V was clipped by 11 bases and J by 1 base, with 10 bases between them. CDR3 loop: CALRRGTDTQYF. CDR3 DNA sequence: TGTGCCTTGCGAAGGGGCACAGATACGCAGTATTTT.

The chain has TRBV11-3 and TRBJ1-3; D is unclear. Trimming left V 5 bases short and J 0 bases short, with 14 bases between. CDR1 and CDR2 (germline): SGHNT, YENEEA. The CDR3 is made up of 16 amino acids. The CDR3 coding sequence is TGTGCCAGCAGCCTTCGTGGCAAATACTCTGGAAACACCATATATTTT. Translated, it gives CASSLRGKYSGNTIYF.

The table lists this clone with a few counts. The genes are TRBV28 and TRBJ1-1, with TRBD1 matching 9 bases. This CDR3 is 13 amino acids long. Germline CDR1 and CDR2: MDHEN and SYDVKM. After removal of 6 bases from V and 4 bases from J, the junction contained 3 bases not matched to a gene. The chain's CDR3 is CASRDRGVTEAFF. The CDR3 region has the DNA TGTGCCAGCAGGGACAGGGGCGTCACTGAAGCTTTCTTT.

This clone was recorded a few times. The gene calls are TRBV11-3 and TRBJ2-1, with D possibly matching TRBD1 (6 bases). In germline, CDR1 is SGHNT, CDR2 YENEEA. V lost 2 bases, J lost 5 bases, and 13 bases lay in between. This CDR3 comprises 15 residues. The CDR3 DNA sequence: TGTGCCAGCAGCTTACAACAGGGTAGGGACAATGAGCAGTTCTTC. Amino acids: CASSLQQGRDNEQFF.

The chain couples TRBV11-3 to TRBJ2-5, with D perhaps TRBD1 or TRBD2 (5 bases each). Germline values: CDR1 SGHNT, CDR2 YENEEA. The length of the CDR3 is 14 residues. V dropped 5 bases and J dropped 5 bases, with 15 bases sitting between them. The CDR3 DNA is TGTGCCAGCAGCCATGGTGCAGGGAGTGAGACCCAGTACTTC. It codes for CASSHGAGSETQYF.

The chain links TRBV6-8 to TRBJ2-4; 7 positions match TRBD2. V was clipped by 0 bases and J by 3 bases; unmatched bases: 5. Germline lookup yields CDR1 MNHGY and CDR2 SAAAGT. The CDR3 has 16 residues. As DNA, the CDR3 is TGTGCCAGCAGTTACTCGACGGGAGGAGTCAAAAACATTCAGTACTTC. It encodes CASSYSTGGVKNIQYF.

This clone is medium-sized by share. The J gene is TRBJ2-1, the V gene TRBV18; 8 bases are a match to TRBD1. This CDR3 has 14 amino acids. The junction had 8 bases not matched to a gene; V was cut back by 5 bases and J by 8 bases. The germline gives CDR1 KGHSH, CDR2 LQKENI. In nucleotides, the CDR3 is TGTGCCAGCTCAGCCACAGGGGGTAGTGATGAGCAGTTCTTC. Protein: CASSATGGSDEQFF.

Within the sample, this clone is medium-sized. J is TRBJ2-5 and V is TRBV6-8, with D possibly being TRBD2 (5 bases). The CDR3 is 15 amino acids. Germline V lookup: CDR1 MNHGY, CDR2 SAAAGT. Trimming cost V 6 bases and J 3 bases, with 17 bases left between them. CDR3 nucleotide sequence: TGTGCCAGCAGCTCCCTAGCAACGGTGAAAGAGACCCAGTACTTC. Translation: CASSSLATVKETQYF.

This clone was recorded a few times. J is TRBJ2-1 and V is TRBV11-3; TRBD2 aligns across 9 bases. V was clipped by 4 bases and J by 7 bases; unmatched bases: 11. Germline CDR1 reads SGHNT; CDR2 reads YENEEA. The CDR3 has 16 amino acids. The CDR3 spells CASSSPPREGGNEQFF. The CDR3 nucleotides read TGTGCCAGCAGCTCCCCCCCGCGGGAGGGTGGTAATGAGCAGTTCTTC.

Here the CDR3 DNA reads TGTGCCAGTGACCGGGGTACCTTCGGGGAGACCCAGTACTTC. Its protein is CASDRGTFGETQYF. The gene calls are TRBV6-8 and TRBJ2-5; D perhaps matches TRBD2 (5 bases). Germline-derived CDR1 and CDR2 are MNHGY and SAAAGT. Between the trimmed V and J ends, which lost 9 bases and 5 bases, there was a span of 19 bases. The CDR3 totals 14 residues.

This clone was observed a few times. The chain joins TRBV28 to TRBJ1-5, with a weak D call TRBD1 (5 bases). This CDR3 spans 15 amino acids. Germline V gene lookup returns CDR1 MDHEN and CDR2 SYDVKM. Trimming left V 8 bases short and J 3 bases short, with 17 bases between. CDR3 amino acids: CASLAGTLDNQPQHF. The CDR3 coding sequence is TGTGCCAGCCTAGCCGGGACCCTAGACAATCAGCCCCAGCATTTT.

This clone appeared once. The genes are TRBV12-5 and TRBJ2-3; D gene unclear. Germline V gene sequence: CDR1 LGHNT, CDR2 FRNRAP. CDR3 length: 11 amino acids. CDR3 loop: CATNTWDTQYF. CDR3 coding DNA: TGTGCCACTAACACCTGGGATACGCAGTATTTT.

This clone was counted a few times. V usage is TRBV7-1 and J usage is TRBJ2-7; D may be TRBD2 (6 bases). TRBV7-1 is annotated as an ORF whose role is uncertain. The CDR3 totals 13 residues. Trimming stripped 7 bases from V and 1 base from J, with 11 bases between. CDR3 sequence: CASTVDYSYEQYF. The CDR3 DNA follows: TGTGCCAGCACCGTGGACTATTCCTACGAGCAGTACTTC.

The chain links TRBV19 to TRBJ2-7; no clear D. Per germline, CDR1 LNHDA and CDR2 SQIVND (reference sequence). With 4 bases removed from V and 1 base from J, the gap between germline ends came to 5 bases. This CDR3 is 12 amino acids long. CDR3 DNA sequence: TGTGCCAGTAGTACTACATCCTACGAGCAGTACTTC. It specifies CASSTTSYEQYF.

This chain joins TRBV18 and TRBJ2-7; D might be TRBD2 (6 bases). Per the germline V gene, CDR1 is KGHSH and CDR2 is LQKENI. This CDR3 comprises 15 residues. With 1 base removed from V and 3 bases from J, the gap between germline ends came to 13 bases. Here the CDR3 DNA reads TGTGCCAGCTCACCACAGAGTCGCGGGATCTACGAGCAGTACTTC. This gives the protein CASSPQSRGIYEQYF.

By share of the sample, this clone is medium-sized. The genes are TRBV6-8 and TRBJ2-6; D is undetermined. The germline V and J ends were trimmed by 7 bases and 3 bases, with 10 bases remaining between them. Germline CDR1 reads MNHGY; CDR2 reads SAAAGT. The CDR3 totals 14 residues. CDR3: CASNRPFGANVLTF. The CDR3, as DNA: TGTGCCAGCAATAGACCCTTTGGGGCCAACGTCCTGACTTTC.

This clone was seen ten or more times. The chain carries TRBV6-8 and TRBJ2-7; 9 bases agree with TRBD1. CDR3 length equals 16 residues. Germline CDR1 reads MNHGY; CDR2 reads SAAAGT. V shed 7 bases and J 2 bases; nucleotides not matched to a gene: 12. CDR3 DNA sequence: TGTGCCAGCACCTTAATACCCACAGGGGGCCCCTACGAGCAGTACTTC. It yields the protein CASTLIPTGGPYEQYF.

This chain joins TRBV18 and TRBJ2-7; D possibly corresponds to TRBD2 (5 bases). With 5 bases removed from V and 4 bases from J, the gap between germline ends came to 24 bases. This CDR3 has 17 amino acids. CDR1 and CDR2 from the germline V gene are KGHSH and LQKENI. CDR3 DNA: TGTGCCAGCTCATCCCTCAATACGGTGGGAGTGGGGTACGAGCAGTACTTC. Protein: CASSSLNTVGVGYEQYF.

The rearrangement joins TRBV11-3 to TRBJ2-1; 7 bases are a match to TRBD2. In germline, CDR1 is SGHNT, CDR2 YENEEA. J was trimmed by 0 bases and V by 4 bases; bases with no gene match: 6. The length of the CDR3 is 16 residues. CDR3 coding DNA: TGTGCCAGCAGCTGGAGCGGGGAGAGCTCCTACAATGAGCAGTTCTTC. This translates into CASSWSGESSYNEQFF.